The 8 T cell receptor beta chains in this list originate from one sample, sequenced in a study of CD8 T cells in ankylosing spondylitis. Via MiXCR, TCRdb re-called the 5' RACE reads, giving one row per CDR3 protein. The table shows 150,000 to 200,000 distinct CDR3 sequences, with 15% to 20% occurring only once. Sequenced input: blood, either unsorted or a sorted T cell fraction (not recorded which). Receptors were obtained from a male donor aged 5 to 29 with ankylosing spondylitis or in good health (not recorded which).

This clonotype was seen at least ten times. The CDR3 is CSARDQVSIYGYTF. The CDR3 DNA follows: TGCAGTGCTAGAGACCAGGTGTCTATCTATGGCTACACCTTC. This chain joins TRBV20-1 and TRBJ1-2; D remains ambiguous. This CDR3 is 14 amino acids long. Trimming took 0 bases from V and 4 from J, leaving 12 bases between them. Per germline, CDR1 DFQATT and CDR2 SNEGSKA (reference sequence).

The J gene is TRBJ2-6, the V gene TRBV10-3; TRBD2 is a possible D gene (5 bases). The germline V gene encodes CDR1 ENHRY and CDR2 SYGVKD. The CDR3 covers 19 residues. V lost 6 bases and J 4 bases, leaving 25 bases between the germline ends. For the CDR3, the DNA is TGTGCCATCAGCGACCTAGGACTCGCCGCCCCATTGGGGGCCAACGTCCTGACTTTC. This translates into CAISDLGLAAPLGANVLTF.

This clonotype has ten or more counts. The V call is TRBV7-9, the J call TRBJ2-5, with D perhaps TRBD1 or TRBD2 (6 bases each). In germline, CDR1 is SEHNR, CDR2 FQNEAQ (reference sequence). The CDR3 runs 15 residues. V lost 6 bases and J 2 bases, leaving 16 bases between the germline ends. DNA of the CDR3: TGTGCCAGCAGTCGCGGGACATCCTCACAAGAGACCCAGTACTTC. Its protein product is CASSRGTSSQETQYF.

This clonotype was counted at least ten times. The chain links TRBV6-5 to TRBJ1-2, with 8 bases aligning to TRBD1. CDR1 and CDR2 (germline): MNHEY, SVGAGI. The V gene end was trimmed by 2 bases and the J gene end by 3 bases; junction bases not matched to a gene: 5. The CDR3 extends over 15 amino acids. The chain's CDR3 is CASSYRGQGDYGYTF. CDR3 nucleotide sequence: TGTGCCAGCAGTTACCGAGGACAGGGCGACTATGGCTACACCTTC.

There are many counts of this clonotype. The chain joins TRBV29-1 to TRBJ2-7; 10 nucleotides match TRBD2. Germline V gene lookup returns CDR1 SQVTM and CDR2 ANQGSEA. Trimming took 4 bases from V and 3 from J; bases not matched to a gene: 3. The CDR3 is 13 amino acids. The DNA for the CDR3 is TGCAGCGTTGGGCTAGCGGGAGTCTACGAGCAGTACTTC. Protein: CSVGLAGVYEQYF.

In DNA form, the CDR3 reads TGCAGTGCTGGAACCTTAGCGGGAGTGCAGTTCTTC. The encoded protein is CSAGTLAGVQFF. J is TRBJ2-1 and V is TRBV20-1; 9 bases fit TRBD2. The CDR3 covers 12 residues. The germline CDR1 and CDR2 sequences are DFQATT and SNEGSKA (reference sequence). V shed 5 bases and J 12 bases; nucleotides not matched to a gene: 8.

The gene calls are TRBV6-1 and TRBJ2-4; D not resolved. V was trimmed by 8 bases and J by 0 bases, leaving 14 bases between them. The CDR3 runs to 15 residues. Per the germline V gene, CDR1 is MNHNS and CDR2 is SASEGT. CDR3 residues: CASAPLLIAKNIQYF. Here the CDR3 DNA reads TGTGCCAGCGCGCCTCTTTTGATAGCCAAAAACATTCAGTACTTC.

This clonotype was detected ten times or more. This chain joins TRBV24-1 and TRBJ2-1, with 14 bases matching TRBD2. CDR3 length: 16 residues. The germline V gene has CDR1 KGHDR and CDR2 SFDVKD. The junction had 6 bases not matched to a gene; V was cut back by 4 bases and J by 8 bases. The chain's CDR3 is CATSEGTSGSTDEQFF. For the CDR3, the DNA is TGTGCCACCAGTGAAGGGACTAGCGGGAGTACGGATGAGCAGTTCTTC.